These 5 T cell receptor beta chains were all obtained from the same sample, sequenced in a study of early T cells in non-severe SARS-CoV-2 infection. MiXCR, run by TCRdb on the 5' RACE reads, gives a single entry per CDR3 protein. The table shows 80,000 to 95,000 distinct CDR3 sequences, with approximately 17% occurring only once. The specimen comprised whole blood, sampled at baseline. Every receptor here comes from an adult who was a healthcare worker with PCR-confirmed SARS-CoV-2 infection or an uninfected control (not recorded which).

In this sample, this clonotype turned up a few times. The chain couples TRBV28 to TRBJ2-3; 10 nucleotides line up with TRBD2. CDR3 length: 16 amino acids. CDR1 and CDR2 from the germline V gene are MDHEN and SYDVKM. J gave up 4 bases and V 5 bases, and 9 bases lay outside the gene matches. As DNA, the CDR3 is TGTGCCAGCAGTAACTCCGGGACTAGCGCCTCAGATACGCAGTATTTT. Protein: CASSNSGTSASDTQYF.

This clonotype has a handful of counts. The CDR3 reads CASSLRRASLVNEQFF. The DNA of the CDR3 is TGTGCCAGCAGCTTACGCCGGGCTAGCCTAGTGAATGAGCAGTTCTTC. V and J are TRBV7-2 and TRBJ2-1, with D possibly matching TRBD2 (5 bases). Germline V gene data show CDR1 as SGHTA and CDR2 as FQGNSA. The CDR3 runs 16 residues. The ends were cut back, 2 bases at V and 7 bases at J, with 18 bases in the middle.

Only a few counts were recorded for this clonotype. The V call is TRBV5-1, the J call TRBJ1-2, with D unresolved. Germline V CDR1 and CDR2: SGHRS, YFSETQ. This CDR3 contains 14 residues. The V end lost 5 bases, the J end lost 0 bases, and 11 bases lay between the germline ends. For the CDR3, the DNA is TGCGCCAGCAGTCCGGACGGAGCTAACTATGGCTACACCTTC. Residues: CASSPDGANYGYTF.

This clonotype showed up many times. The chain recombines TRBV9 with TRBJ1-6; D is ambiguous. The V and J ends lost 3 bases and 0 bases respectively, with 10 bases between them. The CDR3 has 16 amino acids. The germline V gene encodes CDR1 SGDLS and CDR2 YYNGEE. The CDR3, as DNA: TGTGCCAGCAGCGCCGACGCGAGCTCCTATAATTCACCCCTCCACTTT. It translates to CASSADASSYNSPLHF.

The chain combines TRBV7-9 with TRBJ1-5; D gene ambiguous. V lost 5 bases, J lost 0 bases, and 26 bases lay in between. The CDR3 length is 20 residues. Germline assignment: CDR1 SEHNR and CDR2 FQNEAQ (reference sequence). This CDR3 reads CASSPYRVSIFGDSNQPQHF. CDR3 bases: TGTGCCAGCAGCCCCTATCGGGTCAGCATCTTTGGGGATAGCAATCAGCCCCAGCATTTT. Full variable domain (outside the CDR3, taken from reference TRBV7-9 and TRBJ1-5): DTGVSQNPRHKITKRGQNVTFRCDPISEHNRLYWYRQTLGQGPEFLTYFQNEAQLEKSRLLSDRFSAERPKGSFSTLEIQRTEQGDSAMYLCASSPYRVSIFGDSNQPQHFGDGTRLSIL.